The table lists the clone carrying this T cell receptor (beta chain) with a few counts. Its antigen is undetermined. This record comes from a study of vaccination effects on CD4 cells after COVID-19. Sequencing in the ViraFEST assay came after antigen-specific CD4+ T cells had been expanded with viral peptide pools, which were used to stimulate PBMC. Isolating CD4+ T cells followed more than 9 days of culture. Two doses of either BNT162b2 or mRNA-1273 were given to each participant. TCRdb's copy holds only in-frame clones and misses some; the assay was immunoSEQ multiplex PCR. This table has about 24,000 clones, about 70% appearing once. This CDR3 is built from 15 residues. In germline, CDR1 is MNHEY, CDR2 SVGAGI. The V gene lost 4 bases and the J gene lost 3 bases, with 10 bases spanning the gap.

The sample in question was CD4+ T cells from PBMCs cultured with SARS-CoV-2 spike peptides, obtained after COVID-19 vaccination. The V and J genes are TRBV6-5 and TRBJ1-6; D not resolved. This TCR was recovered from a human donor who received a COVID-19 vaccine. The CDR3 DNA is TGTGCCAGCAGTTCCACAGCTTACTATAATTCACCCCTCCACTTT. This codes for CASSSTAYYNSPLHF.